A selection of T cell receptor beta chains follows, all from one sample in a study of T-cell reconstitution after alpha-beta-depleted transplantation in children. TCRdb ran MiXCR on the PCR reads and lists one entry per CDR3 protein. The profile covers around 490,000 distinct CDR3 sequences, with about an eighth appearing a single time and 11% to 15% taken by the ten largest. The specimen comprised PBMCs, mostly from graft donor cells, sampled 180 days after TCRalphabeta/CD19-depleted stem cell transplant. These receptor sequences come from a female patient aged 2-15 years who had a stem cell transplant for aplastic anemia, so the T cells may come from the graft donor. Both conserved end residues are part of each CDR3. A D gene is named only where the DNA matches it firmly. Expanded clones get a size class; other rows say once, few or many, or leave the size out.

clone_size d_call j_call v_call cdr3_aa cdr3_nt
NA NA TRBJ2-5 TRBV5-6 CASSLGPEQETQYF TGTGCCAGCAGCTTGGGGCCAGAGCAAGAGACCCAGTACTTC
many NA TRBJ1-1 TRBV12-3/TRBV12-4 CASSRTEWDTEAFF TGTGCCAGCAGTCGGACAGAATGGGACACTGAAGCTTTCTTT
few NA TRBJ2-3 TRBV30 CAWSVILGATDTQYF TGTGCCTGGAGTGTAATTCTGGGCGCCACAGATACGCAGTATTTT
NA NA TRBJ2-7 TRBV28 CASRILSGHYEQYF TGTGCCAGCAGGATACTAAGCGGGCACTACGAGCAGTACTTC
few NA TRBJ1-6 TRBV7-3 CASSVTGNNSPLHF TGTGCCAGCAGCGTCACAGGGAATAATTCACCCCTCCACTTT
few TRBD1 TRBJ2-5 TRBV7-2 CASSLDRGAETQYF TGTGCCAGCAGCTTGGACAGGGGGGCCGAGACCCAGTACTTC
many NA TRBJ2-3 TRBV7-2 CASSLLLIGTDTQYF TGTGCCAGCAGCTTATTACTCATCGGGACAGATACGCAGTATTTT
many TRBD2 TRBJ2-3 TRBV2 CARSTSGAPDTQYF TGTGCCAGATCGACTAGCGGGGCCCCAGATACGCAGTATTTT
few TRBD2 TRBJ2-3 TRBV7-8 CASSPLAGGTLGTDTQYF TGTGCCAGCAGCCCTCTAGCGGGGGGAACCCTAGGCACAGATACGCAGTATTTT
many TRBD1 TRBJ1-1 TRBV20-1 CSARQGARGNTEAFF TGCAGTGCTAGGCAGGGGGCCAGGGGGAACACTGAAGCTTTCTTT
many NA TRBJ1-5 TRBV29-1 CSVREGNQPQHF TGCAGCGTTCGAGAAGGAAATCAGCCCCAGCATTTT
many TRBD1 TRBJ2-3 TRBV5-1 CASSQTQGSTDTQYF TGCGCCAGCAGCCAGACACAGGGGAGCACAGATACGCAGTATTTT
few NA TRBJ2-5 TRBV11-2 CASSLIGSQETQYF TGTGCCAGCAGCTTGATCGGCAGCCAAGAGACCCAGTACTTC
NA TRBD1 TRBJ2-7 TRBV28 CASSPGGQAYEQYF TGTGCCAGCAGCCCTGGGGGACAGGCCTACGAGCAGTACTTC
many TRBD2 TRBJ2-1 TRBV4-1 CASSQDPRTSGSNEQFF TGCGCCAGCAGCCAAGATCCACGGACTAGCGGGAGCAATGAGCAGTTCTTC
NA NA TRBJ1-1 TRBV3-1 CASSQRPGRNTEAFF TGTGCCAGCAGTCAAAGGCCAGGGCGGAACACTGAAGCTTTCTTT
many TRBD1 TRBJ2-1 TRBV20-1 CSAPGQTYNEQFF TGCAGTGCCCCGGGACAGACCTACAATGAGCAGTTCTTC
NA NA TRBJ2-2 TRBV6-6 CASSSFRLFF TGTGCCAGCAGTTCTTTTAGGCTGTTTTTT
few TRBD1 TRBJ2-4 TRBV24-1 CATSDAPGQGKNIQYF TGTGCCACCAGTGATGCTCCGGGACAGGGAAAAAACATTCAGTACTTC
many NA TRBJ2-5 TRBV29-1 CSVESPGVGLRETQYF TGCAGCGTTGAATCCCCGGGGGTTGGCCTTAGGGAGACCCAGTACTTC
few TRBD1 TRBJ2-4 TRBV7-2 CASSRRQGAKNIQYF TGTGCCAGCAGCCGGCGACAGGGAGCCAAAAACATTCAGTACTTC
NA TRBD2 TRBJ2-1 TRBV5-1 CASSLASGRTKISYNEQFF TGCGCCAGCAGCTTGGCGAGCGGGAGGACAAAAATCTCCTACAATGAGCAGTTCTTC
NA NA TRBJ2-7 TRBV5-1 CASSLASGIAYEQYF TGCGCCAGCAGCTTGGCCTCGGGGATTGCCTACGAGCAGTACTTC
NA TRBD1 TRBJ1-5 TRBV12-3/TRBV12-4 CASSLGGQGIKPQHF TGTGCCAGCAGTTTGGGGGGACAGGGAATTAAGCCCCAGCATTTT
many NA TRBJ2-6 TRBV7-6 CASSPPVGISGANVLTF TGTGCCAGCAGCCCACCGGTAGGAATCTCTGGGGCCAACGTCCTGACTTTC
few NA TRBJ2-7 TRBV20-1 CSHQTRSDPYEQYF TGCAGCCATCAAACCCGTAGCGATCCCTACGAGCAGTACTTC
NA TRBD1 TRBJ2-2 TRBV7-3 CASSEGGLPTGELFF TGTGCCAGCAGCGAAGGGGGCTTACCCACCGGGGAGCTGTTTTTT
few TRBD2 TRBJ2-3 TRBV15 CATRLLAGADTQYF TGTGCCACCCGACTACTAGCGGGAGCAGATACGCAGTATTTT
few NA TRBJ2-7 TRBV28 CASSLWGGGYSPRGEQYF TGTGCCAGCAGTTTATGGGGTGGAGGATACAGCCCGCGGGGCGAGCAGTACTTC
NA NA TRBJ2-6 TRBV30 CAWGRRVSGANVLTF TGTGCCTGGGGGCGACGGGTCTCTGGGGCCAACGTCCTGACTTTC
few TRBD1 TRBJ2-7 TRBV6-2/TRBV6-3 CASSYGTDQYF TGTGCCAGCAGTTACGGGACAGATCAGTACTTC
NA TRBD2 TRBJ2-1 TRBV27 CASSGGTSFLVNEQFF TGTGCCAGCAGTGGCGGGACTAGCTTTTTAGTCAATGAGCAGTTCTTC
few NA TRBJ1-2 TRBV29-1 CSVGSFNYGYTF TGCAGCGTTGGTTCATTTAACTATGGCTACACCTTC
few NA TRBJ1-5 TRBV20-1 CSAWGRVGSNQPQHF TGCAGTGCTTGGGGTAGAGTTGGCAGCAATCAGCCCCAGCATTTT
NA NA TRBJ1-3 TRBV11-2 CASSLDPRGAYGNTIYF TGTGCCAGCAGCTTAGATCCCCGGGGAGCGTACGGAAACACCATATATTTT
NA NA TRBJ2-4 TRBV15 CATSRLTTRGKNIQYF TGTGCCACCAGCAGACTGACAACCAGGGGCAAAAACATTCAGTACTTC
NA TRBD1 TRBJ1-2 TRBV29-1 CSAGQGGYTF TGCAGCGCTGGACAGGGTGGCTACACCTTC
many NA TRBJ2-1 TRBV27 CASSFPGTYNEQFF TGTGCCAGCAGTTTCCCAGGCACCTACAATGAGCAGTTCTTC
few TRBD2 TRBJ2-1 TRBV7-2 CASSSSSGSIAYNEQFF TGTGCCAGCAGCTCATCTAGCGGGAGTATCGCCTACAATGAGCAGTTCTTC
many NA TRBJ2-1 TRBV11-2 CASSLGLAYNEQFF TGTGCCAGCAGTTTAGGGCTAGCGTACAATGAGCAGTTCTTC
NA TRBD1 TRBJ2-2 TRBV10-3 CAIRNRGPNTGELFF TGTGCCATCAGAAACAGGGGTCCCAACACCGGGGAGCTGTTTTTT
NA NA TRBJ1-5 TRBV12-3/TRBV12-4 CASRRGTGSNQPQHF TGTGCCAGCAGGCGCGGAACAGGCAGCAATCAGCCCCAGCATTTT
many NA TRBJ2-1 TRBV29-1 CSVRFSNEQFF TGCAGCGTCCGCTTTTCTAATGAGCAGTTCTTC
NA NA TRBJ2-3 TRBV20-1 CSALGSFSTDTQYF TGCAGTGCTTTAGGGTCATTTAGCACAGATACGCAGTATTTT
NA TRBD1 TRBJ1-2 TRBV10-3 CAISESSGGRGPYGYTF TGTGCCATCAGTGAGTCTTCGGGCGGCAGGGGGCCGTATGGCTACACCTTC
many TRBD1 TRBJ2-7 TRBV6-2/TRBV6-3 CASRQGAHYEQYF TGTGCCAGCCGACAGGGGGCGCACTACGAGCAGTACTTC
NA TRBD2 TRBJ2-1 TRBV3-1 CASSQASLAGVSYNEQFF TGTGCCAGCAGCCAAGCGTCCCTAGCGGGAGTATCGTACAATGAGCAGTTCTTC
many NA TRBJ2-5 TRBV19 CASSIRSSAETQYF TGTGCCAGTAGTATTCGGAGTAGTGCGGAGACCCAGTACTTC
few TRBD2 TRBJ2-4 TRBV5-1 CASSLVLAGGAKNIQYF TGCGCCAGCAGCTTGGTTCTAGCGGGAGGGGCCAAAAACATTCAGTACTTC
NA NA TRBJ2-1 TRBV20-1 CSARPRTVYNEQFF TGCAGTGCTAGACCCAGAACAGTATACAATGAGCAGTTCTTC
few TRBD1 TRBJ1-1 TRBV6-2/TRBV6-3 CASGQVMNTEAFF TGTGCCAGCGGACAGGTTATGAACACTGAAGCTTTCTTT
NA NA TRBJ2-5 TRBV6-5 CASSYEGWLQTQYF TGTGCCAGCAGTTACGAGGGTTGGCTACAGACCCAGTACTTC
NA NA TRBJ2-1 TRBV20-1 CSARHGTSYNEQFF TGCAGTGCTAGACACGGGACGTCCTACAATGAGCAGTTCTTC
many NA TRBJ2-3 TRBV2 CASSQHTDTQYF TGTGCCAGCAGTCAGCACACAGATACGCAGTATTTT
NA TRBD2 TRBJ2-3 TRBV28 CASSLWNSGRSTDTQYF TGTGCCAGCAGTTTATGGAATAGCGGGAGAAGCACAGATACGCAGTATTTT
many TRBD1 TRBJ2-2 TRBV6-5 CASSYSTGGANTGELFF TGTGCCAGCAGTTACTCGACAGGGGGCGCGAACACCGGGGAGCTGTTTTTT
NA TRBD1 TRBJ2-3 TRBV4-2 CASSQAFRDRATDTQYF TGTGCCAGCAGCCAAGCGTTCAGGGACAGGGCTACAGATACGCAGTATTTT